This TCR beta chain was profiled in a study of shared clonotypes between healthy human individuals. Clones were sequenced by immunoSEQ multiplex PCR, and TCRdb holds only the in-frame ones, with some missing. The profile shows 2 million to 2.5 million clones, roughly 90% of them singletons. The CDR3 has 13 amino acids. V lost 4 bases to trimming and J lost 1 base, with 6 bases between them. Germline CDR1 is MNHNS and CDR2 is SASEGT. The TCR sequence derives from a man younger than 35 in good health. Some clones in this sample may be carry-over from other donors' samples. V is TRBV6-1 and J is TRBJ2-3, with D unresolved. The sample taken for sequencing was naive CD4+ T cells from PBMCs. Subset noted: CD45RA+ positively selected. CDR3 region: CASSVQGTDTQYF. The CDR3 DNA reads as TGTGCCAGCAGTGTTCAGGGCACAGATACGCAGTATTTT.